This T cell receptor (beta chain) appears in the sequencing data of a study of tumor T cells in aggressive B-cell lymphoma. Produced via immunoSEQ multiplex PCR; TCRdb's table is partial and in-frame only. There are some 760 clones in the sample; under 95% occur only once, and 4.7% lies in the top ten. The CDR3 covers 21 residues. V dropped 2 bases and J dropped 2 bases, with 25 bases sitting between them. Germline loops: CDR1 MDHEN, CDR2 SYDVKM. Sequencing used tumor tissue. The source is an adult with diffuse large B cell lymphoma. The chain carries TRBV28 and TRBJ1-6, with no clear D. CDR3 region: CASSLATVTLPPPPYNSPLHF. CDR3 in DNA: TGTGCCAGCAGTTTAGCCACAGTCACTTTACCCCCTCCCCCCTATAATTCACCCCTCCACTTT.